This T cell receptor (beta chain) comes out of a study of T cell clonality in common variable immunodeficiency (dated by TCRdb to the mid-2010s). Overall study outcomes, separate from this receptor: According to the authors, figuring out what caused the increased clonality in CVID would require sequencing the repertoires of T cell subpopulations. Correlations of repertoire features with clinical complications were constrained by heterogeneity among patients within the CVID cohort. CVID TCRbeta sequences were reported to have fewer deletions and N-nucleotide insertions and to lack highly modified clones with 13 or more V deletions. Even though DNA input was the same, control samples had an average of around 82,000 unique sequences each, compared with approximately 30,000 in CVID samples. CVID subjects shared fewer TCRbeta clones with each other than healthy controls did (p < 0.0001). Increased TCRbeta clonality was found in CVID subjects compared with healthy controls (t-test p = 0.018), with the increase being most characteristic of about a third of subjects.

This clone was counted between two and nine times. The antigen this receptor binds is unknown. Sequencing ends 3 residues short of the CDR3 end; the germline J gene provides the rest. CVID was diagnosed by standard criteria: serum IgG, IgA and/or IgM reduced below normal range, plus specific antibody deficiency. There were 40 to 45 subjects in the CVID group (about 29 male and about 15 female), ranging in age from roughly 9 to 64 years, with a mean age of 40. Both CVID patients and healthy controls were predominantly of Caucasian heritage. At the time of study participation, every CVID subject had been on replacement immunoglobulin therapy for one year or longer. At the time of blood collection, no CVID subject was ill or was being treated with immunomodulatory or immunosuppressive medication. Heparinized peripheral whole blood samples of about 5 to 9 ml were obtained from each donor. Genomic DNA from adults with common variable immune deficiency (CVID) and from healthy adult controls was used for sequencing of TCRbeta CDR3 repertoires. Diluted blood was subjected to density centrifugation over Hypaque 1077 or Ficoll-Paque for isolation of peripheral blood mononuclear cells. Genomic DNA was obtained from unsorted mononuclear cells using either Qiagen column purification or a centrifugation-based method.

According to the germline V gene (reference sequence), CDR1 reads SEHNR and CDR2 reads FQNEAQ. There are 14 amino acids in the CDR3, from cysteine to phenylalanine inclusive. Shown are 33 bases from within the CDR3, in frame from base 1. V lost 5 bases and J lost 1 base; the stretch between them is 11 bases long. Equivalent amounts of genomic DNA from CVID and control samples were used as sequencing input. For every sample, a 60 bp segment covering the rearranged TCRbeta CDR3 region was amplified and then sequenced. The immunoSEQ assay, a bias-corrected multiplex PCR combined with high-throughput sequencing, was used to amplify TCRbeta. In the paper's pipeline: Every unique nucleotide sequence counted as a clone and was annotated with V, D and J genes, copy number and frequency. Sequences were labeled productive if in frame, and non-productive if out of frame or containing stop codons. As previously described, clonality was calculated on the basis of Shannon's entropy. Mean CDR3 Kyte-Doolittle hydropathy was derived from the predicted amino acid sequences of productive clones. Scaled V gene usage was hierarchically clustered using Manhattan distance and complete linkage with the R hclust function. Clone sharing by CDR3 amino acid sequence was assessed by resampling 12 repertoires per group over 100 rounds. The repertoires were searched for roughly 69 published EBV-specific and 245 published CMV-specific TCRbeta sequences. After two CVID samples that produced fewer than 10,000 sequences were dropped from the analysis, some 41 CVID repertoires remained. TCRdb provides this immuneACCESS table in a form limited to in-frame rearrangements. Some clones are lacking; in checked studies, under half of them reflect an unresolved V gene, and why the rest are absent is not known. V and J calls and clone size are copied from that table; D and trimming were computed from the DNA. This sample contains about 35,000 clones, none of which is a singleton. The ten largest clones capture around 27% of the sample.

The receptor's source is a human donor with common variable immunodeficiency. The sequenced material came from peripheral blood mononuclear cells. The sequence is built from TRBV7-9 and TRBJ2-5; the D segment could be TRBD2, given 6 matching bases. The sequenced part of the CDR3 DNA is TGTGCCAGCAGCATCCGGGGGACCCAAGAGACC. The resulting protein is CASSIRGTQET. The entire CDR3 reads CASSIRGTQETQYF.